One T cell receptor beta chain is described in this entry. The antigen remains undetermined. This sample stems from a study of T-cell memory formation after mild COVID-19. Germline V gene lookup returns CDR1 DFQATT and CDR2 SNEGSKA (reference sequence). V trimming: 1 base; J trimming: 8 bases; junction bases outside the gene matches: 9. CDR3 size: 15 residues. Constant-segment primers and 5'RACE yielded cDNA libraries for TCR alpha and TCR beta, each carrying sample barcodes and UMIs. TCRdb re-analysed the 5' RACE reads in MiXCR, keeping a single row per CDR3 protein. Of approximately 560,000 distinct CDR3 sequences detected, roughly 17% appear once; the ten largest clones hold just over 8%. Findings and caveats of the study: Memory from before infection featured some responding clones, which suggests cross-reactive memory joined. CD4/CD8 balance characterized clones contracting day 15 to 85, and CD4+ skew characterized later expanders.

The chain links TRBV20-1 to TRBJ2-1; TRBD2 aligns across 9 bases. This receptor was obtained from an adult woman who had mild COVID-19 (a few samples of this study predate the infection). Cell type and time point are not known. The sequencing sample was made of PBMCs or a T cell subset sorted from them (not recorded which). The CDR3 DNA reads TGCAGTGCTAGAGTACGCGGGAGGGCCTTGGATGAGCAGTTCTTC. Its protein product is CSARVRGRALDEQFF.